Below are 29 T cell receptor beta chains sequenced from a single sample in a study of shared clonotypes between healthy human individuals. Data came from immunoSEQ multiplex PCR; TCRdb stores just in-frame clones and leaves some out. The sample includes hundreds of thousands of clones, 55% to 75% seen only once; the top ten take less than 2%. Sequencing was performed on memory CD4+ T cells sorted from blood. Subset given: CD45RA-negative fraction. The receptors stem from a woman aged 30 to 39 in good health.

Here the CDR3 reads CASSLAGVSYNEQFF. CDR3 nucleotides: TGCGCCAGCAGCTTAGCGGGAGTCTCCTACAATGAGCAGTTCTTC. The chain employs TRBV5-1 and TRBJ2-1; 8 positions match TRBD2. The V segment lost 2 bases and the J segment 0 bases; nucleotides outside the gene matches: 1. CDR1 and CDR2 from the germline V gene are SGHRS and YFSETQ. There are 15 residues in the CDR3.

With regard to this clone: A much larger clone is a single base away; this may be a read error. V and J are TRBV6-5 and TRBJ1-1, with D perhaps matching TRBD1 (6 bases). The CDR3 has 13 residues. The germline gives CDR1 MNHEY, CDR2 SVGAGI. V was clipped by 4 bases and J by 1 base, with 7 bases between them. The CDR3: CASSWGQNTEAFF. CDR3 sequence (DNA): TGTGCCAGCAGTTGGGGACAGAACACTGAAGCTTTCTTT.

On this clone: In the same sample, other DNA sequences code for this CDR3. CDR3 sequence: CASSPANTGELFF. CDR3 DNA: TGTGCCAGCTCACCAGCTAACACCGGGGAGCTGTTTTTT. The J gene is TRBJ2-2, the V gene TRBV18; D remains unclear. V was pared by 2 bases and J by 2 bases, with 3 bases between. CDR3 length: 13 amino acids. Germline CDR1 reads KGHSH; CDR2 reads LQKENI. Based on the CDR3 plus reference TRBV18 and TRBJ2-2, the full variable domain is NAGVMQNPRHLVRRRGQEARLRCSPMKGHSHVYWYRQLPEEGLKFMVYLQKENIIDESGMPKERFSAEFPKEGPSILRIQQVVRGDSAAYFCASSPANTGELFFGEGSRLTVL.

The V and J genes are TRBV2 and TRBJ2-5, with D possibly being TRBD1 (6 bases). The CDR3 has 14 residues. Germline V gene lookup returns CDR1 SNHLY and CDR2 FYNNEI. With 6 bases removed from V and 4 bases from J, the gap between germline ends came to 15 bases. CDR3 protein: CASRAHQGIETQYF. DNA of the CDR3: TGTGCCAGCAGAGCCCACCAGGGGATAGAGACCCAGTACTTC. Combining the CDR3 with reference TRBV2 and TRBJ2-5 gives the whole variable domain EPEVTQTPSHQVTQMGQEVILRCVPISNHLYFYWYRQILGQKVEFLVSFYNNEISEKSEIFDDQFSVERPDGSNFTLKIRSTKLEDSAMYFCASRAHQGIETQYFGPGTRLLVL.

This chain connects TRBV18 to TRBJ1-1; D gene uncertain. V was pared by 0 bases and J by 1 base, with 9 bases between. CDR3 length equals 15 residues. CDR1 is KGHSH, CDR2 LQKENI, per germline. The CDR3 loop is CASSPPYSTNTEAFF. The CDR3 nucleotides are TGTGCCAGCTCACCACCGTATAGCACGAACACTGAAGCTTTCTTT.

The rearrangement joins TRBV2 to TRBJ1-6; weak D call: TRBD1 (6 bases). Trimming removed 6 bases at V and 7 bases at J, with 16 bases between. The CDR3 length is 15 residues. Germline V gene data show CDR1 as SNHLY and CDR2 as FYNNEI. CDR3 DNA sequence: TGTGCCAGCAGCGCCTCACAGGGATCCAATTCACCCCTCCACTTT. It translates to CASSASQGSNSPLHF.

The CDR3: CASSLYLIANYGYTF. The DNA for the CDR3 is TGTGCCAGCAGTTTATACCTGATAGCTAACTATGGCTACACCTTC. The chain has TRBV28 and TRBJ1-2, with no clear D. Trimming removed 1 base at V and 0 bases at J, with 9 bases between. CDR1 and CDR2 from the germline V gene are MDHEN and SYDVKM. The CDR3 loop spans 15 amino acids.

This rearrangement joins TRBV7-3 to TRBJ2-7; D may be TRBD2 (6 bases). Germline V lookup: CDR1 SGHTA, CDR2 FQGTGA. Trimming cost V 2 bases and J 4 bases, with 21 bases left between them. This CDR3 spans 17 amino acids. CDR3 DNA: TGTGCCAGCAGCTTAGGGCAGGGAGGACTTCGGCTATACGAGCAGTACTTC. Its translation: CASSLGQGGLRLYEQYF.

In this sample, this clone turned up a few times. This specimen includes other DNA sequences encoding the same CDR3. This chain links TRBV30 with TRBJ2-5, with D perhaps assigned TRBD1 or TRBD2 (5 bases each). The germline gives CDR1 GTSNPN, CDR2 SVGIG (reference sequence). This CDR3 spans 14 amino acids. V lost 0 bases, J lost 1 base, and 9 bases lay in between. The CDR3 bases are TGTGCCTGGAGTGTAAGAGGGGTCCAAGAGACCCAGTACTTC. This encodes CAWSVRGVQETQYF.

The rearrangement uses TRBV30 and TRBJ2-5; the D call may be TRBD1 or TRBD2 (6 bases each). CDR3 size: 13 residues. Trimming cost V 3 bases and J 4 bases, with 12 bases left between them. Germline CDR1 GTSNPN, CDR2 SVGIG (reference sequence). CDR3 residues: CAWRLAGAETQYF. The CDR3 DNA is TGTGCCTGGAGACTAGCAGGGGCAGAGACCCAGTACTTC.

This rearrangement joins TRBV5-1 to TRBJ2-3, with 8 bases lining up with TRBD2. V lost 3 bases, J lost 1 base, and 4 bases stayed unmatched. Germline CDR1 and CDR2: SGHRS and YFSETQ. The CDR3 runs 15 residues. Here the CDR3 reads CASSSVAGRTDTQYF. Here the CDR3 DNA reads TGCGCCAGCAGCTCAGTAGCGGGGCGCACAGATACGCAGTATTTT.

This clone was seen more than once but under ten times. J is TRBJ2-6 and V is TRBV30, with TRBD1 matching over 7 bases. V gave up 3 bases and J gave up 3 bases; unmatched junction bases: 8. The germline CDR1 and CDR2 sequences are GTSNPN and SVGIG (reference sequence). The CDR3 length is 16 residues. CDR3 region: CAWSVSTGNGANVLTF. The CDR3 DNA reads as TGTGCCTGGAGCGTATCGACAGGGAATGGGGCCAACGTCCTGACTTTC.

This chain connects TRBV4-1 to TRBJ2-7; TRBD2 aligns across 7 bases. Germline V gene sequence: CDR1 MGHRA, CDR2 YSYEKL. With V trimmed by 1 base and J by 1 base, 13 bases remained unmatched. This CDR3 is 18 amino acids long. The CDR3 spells CASSQVVPGLGGSYEQYF. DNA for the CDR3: TGCGCCAGCAGCCAAGTGGTTCCCGGTCTGGGAGGGTCCTACGAGCAGTACTTC.

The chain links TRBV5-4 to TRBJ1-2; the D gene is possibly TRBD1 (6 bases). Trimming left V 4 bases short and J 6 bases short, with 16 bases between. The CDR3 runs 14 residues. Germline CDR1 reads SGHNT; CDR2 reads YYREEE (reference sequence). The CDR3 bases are TGTGCCAGCAGCCCCGGCTATGGGGGCGATGGCTACACCTTC. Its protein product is CASSPGYGGDGYTF.

The CDR3 is CAWDRQGRSYEQYF. The CDR3 DNA reads as TGTGCCTGGGACCGACAGGGCAGGTCCTACGAGCAGTACTTC. The V call is TRBV30, the J call TRBJ2-5, with TRBD1 matching 7 bases. Near its end, the DNA agrees better with TRBJ2-7, so the J call may be wrong. CDR3 size: 14 residues. CDR1 GTSNPN and CDR2 SVGIG come from the germline V gene (reference sequence).

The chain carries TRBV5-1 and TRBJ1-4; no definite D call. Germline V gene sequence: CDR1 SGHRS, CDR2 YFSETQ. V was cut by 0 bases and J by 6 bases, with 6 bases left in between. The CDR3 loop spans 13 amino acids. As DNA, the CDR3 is TGCGCCAGCAGCTTGGGGTCTGATGAAAAACTGTTTTTT. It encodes CASSLGSDEKLFF.

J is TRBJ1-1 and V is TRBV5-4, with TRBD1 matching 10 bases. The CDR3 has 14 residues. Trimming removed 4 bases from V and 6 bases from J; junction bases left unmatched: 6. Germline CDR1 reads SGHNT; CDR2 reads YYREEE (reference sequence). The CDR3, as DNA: TGTGCCAGCAGCGCGGGACAGGGGATGGCTGAAGCTTTCTTT. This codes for CASSAGQGMAEAFF.

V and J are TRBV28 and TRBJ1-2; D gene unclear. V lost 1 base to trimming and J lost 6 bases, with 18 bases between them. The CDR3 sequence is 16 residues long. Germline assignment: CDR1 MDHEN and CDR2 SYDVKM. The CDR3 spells CASSLLTPSERNGYTF. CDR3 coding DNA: TGTGCCAGCAGTTTATTAACACCTTCAGAGAGGAATGGCTACACCTTC.

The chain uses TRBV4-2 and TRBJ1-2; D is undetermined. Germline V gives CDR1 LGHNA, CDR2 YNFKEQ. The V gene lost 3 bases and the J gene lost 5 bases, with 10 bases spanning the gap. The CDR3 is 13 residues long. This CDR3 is CASSQQTDYGYTF. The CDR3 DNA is TGTGCCAGCAGCCAGCAAACAGATTATGGCTACACCTTC.

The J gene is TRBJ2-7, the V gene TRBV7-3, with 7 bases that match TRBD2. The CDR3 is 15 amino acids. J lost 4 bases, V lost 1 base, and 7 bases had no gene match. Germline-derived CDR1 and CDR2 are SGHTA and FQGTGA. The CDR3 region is CASSLMSGAAYEQYF. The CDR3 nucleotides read TGTGCCAGCAGCTTAATGAGCGGGGCCGCGTACGAGCAGTACTTC. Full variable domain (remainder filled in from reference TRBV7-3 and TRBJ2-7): GAGVSQTPSNKVTEKGKYVELRCDPISGHTALYWYRQSLGQGPEFLIYFQGTGAADDSGLPNDRFFAVRPEGSVSTLKIQRTERGDSAVYLCASSLMSGAAYEQYFGPGTRLTVT.

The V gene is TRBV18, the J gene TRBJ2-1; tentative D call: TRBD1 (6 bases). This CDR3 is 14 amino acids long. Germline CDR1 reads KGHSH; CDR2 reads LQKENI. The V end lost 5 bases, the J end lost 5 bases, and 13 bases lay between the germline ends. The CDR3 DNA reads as TGTGCCAGCTCAGTGGCAGGGGCTCACAATGAGCAGTTCTTC. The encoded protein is CASSVAGAHNEQFF.

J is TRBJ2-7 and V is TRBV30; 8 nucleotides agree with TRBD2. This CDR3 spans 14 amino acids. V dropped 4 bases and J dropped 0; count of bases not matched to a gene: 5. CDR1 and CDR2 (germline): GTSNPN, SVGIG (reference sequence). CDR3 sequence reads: CAWNIAGSSYEQYF. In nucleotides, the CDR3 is TGTGCCTGGAATATAGCGGGGAGCTCCTACGAGCAGTACTTC.

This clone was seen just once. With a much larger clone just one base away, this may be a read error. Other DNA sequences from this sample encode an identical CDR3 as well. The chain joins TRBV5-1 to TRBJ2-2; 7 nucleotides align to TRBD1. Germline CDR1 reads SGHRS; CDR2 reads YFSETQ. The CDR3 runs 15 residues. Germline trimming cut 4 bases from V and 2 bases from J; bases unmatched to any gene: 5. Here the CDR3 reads CASSPGTENTGELFF. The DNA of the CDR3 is TGCGCCAGCAGCCCGGGGACAGAAAACACCGGGGAGCTGTTTTTT.

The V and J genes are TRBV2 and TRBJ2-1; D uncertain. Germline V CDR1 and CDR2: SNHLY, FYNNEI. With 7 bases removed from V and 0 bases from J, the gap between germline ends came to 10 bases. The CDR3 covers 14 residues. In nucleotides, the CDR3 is TGTGCCAGCACACGACTGATCTCCTACAATGAGCAGTTCTTC. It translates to CASTRLISYNEQFF. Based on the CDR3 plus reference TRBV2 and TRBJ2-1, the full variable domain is EPEVTQTPSHQVTQMGQEVILRCVPISNHLYFYWYRQILGQKVEFLVSFYNNEISEKSEIFDDQFSVERPDGSNFTLKIRSTKLEDSAMYFCASTRLISYNEQFFGPGTRLTVL.

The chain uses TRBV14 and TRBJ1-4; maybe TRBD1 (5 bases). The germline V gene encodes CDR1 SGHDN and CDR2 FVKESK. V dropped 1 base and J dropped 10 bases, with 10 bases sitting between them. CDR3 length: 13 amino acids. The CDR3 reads CASSQVGGAKLFF. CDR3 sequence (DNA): TGTGCCAGCAGCCAAGTCGGTGGGGCAAAACTGTTTTTT.

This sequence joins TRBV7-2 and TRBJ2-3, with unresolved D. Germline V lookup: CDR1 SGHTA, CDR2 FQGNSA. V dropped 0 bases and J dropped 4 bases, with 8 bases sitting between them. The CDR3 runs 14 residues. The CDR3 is CASSLALGPDTQYF. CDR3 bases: TGTGCCAGCAGCTTAGCCCTAGGACCAGATACGCAGTATTTT.

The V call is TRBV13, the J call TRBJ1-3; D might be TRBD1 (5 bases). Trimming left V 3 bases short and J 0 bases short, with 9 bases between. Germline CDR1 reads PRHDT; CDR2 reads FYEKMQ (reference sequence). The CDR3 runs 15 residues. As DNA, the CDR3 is TGTGCCAGCAGCTTCACAGGAGTCTCTGGAAACACCATATATTTT. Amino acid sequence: CASSFTGVSGNTIYF.

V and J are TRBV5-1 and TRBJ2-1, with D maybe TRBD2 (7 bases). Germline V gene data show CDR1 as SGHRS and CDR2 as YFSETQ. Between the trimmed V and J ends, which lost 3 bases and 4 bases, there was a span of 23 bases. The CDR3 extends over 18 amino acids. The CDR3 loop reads CASSSGGSGAARYNEQFF. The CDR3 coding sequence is TGCGCCAGCAGCTCGGGGGGCTCCGGGGCAGCACGATACAATGAGCAGTTCTTC.

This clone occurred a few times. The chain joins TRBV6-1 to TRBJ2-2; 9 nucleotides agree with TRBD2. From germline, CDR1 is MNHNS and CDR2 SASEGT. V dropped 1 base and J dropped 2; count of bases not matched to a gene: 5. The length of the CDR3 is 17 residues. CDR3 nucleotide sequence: TGTGCCAGCAGTGAAGGGGCGACTAGCGGCAACACCGGGGAGCTGTTTTTT. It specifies CASSEGATSGNTGELFF.